The 19 T cell receptor beta chains listed next were all sequenced from one sample in a study of OX40 agonist ivuxolimab in advanced cancers. Sequencing used immunoSEQ multiplex PCR; TCRdb keeps in-frame clones, though not all of them. The table includes 25,000 to 35,000 clones, around 85% detected once. Sequenced here: CD4+ or CD8+ T cells sorted from blood, sampled in a trial of the OX40 agonist ivuxolimab. These receptors came from an adult with an advanced solid tumor such as melanoma, head and neck, liver or kidney cancer.

The V gene is TRBV18, the J gene TRBJ2-7; TRBD1 matches at 7 bases. Per germline, CDR1 KGHSH and CDR2 LQKENI. The trim removed 5 bases at V and 1 base at J, leaving 8 bases unmatched. The CDR3 sequence is 15 residues long. CDR3: CASSNAGTESYEQYF. CDR3 DNA: TGTGCCAGCTCAAATGCCGGGACAGAGTCCTACGAGCAGTACTTC. The variable domain in full, completed from reference TRBV18 and TRBJ2-7, reads NAGVMQNPRHLVRRRGQEARLRCSPMKGHSHVYWYRQLPEEGLKFMVYLQKENIIDESGMPKERFSAEFPKEGPSILRIQQVVRGDSAAYFCASSNAGTESYEQYFGPGTRLTVT.

This rearrangement joins TRBV7-5 to TRBJ1-1; TRBD1, the table's D call, was not compared with the DNA. TRBV7-5 is assigned pseudogene status. The CDR3 runs 15 residues. The CDR3 here is CVRSAPGQGHTEAFF. Written as DNA, the CDR3 is TGTGTCAGAAGCGCACCGGGACAGGGCCACACTGAAGCTTTCTTT.

J is TRBJ2-7 and V is TRBV6-6; 7 bases agree with TRBD2. The CDR3 consists of 13 residues. Germline loops: CDR1 MNHNY, CDR2 SVGAGI (reference sequence). Unmatched junction bases numbered 1, after V lost 2 bases and J lost 3 bases. The CDR3 DNA reads as TGTGCCAGCAGTTACGGGGGGGACTACGAGCAGTACTTC. Translating it yields CASSYGGDYEQYF.

As DNA, the CDR3 is TGTGCCAGTAGTTCGACCGACAGGGGGAGCACTGAAGCTTTCTTT. Translating it yields CASSSTDRGSTEAFF. The chain employs TRBV19 and TRBJ1-1, with 9 positions matching TRBD1. V lost 5 bases to trimming and J lost 4 bases; unmatched junction nucleotides: 8. The CDR3 is made up of 15 amino acids. Germline values: CDR1 LNHDA, CDR2 SQIVND (reference sequence).

For the CDR3, the DNA is TGTGCCAGCAGCCCGGGGACAGGGGGGGCTGGGGCCAACGTCCTGACTTTC. This sequence encodes CASSPGTGGAGANVLTF. The gene calls are TRBV7-6 and TRBJ2-6; 11 bases agree with TRBD1. The CDR3 runs to 17 residues. The germline gives CDR1 SGHVS, CDR2 FNYEAQ. J lost 2 bases, V lost 5 bases, and 5 bases had no gene match.

This rearrangement joins TRBV4-1 to TRBJ1-2; 7 bases map to TRBD1. Germline CDR1 reads MGHRA; CDR2 reads YSYEKL. V was pared by 4 bases and J by 4 bases, with 9 bases of the junction left unmatched. There are 15 residues in the CDR3. The CDR3 DNA follows: TGCGCCAGCAGCCCAGAGACAGGGTTTGGCTATGGCTACACCTTC. It is translated as CASSPETGFGYGYTF.

V gene TRBV5-4 combines with J gene TRBJ1-4, with unresolved D. V dropped 4 bases and J dropped 15 bases, with 16 bases sitting between them. Germline lookup yields CDR1 SGHNT and CDR2 YYREEE (reference sequence). The CDR3 has 12 amino acids. The CDR3 loop reads CASSDNPGKLFF. The CDR3 region has the DNA TGTGCCAGCAGCGACAACCCGGGAAAGTTGTTTTTT.

V usage is TRBV19 and J usage is TRBJ2-1; 9 nucleotides line up with TRBD2. V dropped 8 bases and J dropped 7; count of bases not matched to a gene: 12. Germline loops: CDR1 LNHDA, CDR2 SQIVND (reference sequence). The CDR3 has 15 residues. CDR3: CASRHVAGDLNEQFF. Here the CDR3 DNA reads TGTGCCAGTCGGCATGTAGCGGGAGACCTGAATGAGCAGTTCTTC.

The J gene is TRBJ1-3, the V gene TRBV29-1; maybe TRBD1 (5 bases). CDR3 length: 15 amino acids. The germline V gene encodes CDR1 SQVTM and CDR2 ANQGSEA. The germline V and J ends were trimmed by 0 bases and 0 bases, with 9 bases remaining between them. The chain's CDR3 is CSVEDLGVSGNTIYF. The CDR3 DNA reads TGCAGCGTTGAAGATCTAGGGGTCTCTGGAAACACCATATATTTT.

V and J are TRBV27 and TRBJ1-2; no firm D call. The CDR3 is 14 amino acids. Germline V gene sequence: CDR1 MNHEY, CDR2 SMNVEV (reference sequence). Deletions cut 6 bases from V and 7 bases from J, with 18 bases between. The CDR3: CASSFTPAVFGYTF. CDR3 nucleotide sequence: TGTGCCAGCAGCTTCACACCCGCCGTCTTTGGCTACACCTTC.

The CDR3 here is CASSLGPPGTFSEQFF. The CDR3 bases are TGTGCCAGCAGCTTAGGTCCCCCGGGGACGTTCTCTGAGCAGTTCTTC. The chain recombines TRBV11-2 with TRBJ2-1; possibly TRBD1 or TRBD2 for D (5 bases each). Per germline, CDR1 SGHAT and CDR2 FQNNGV. Trimming stripped 1 base from V and 9 bases from J, with 19 bases between. The CDR3 totals 16 residues.

This CDR3 is CASSRTIANTGELFF. The CDR3 bases are TGTGCCAGCAGCCGGACAATAGCGAACACCGGGGAGCTGTTTTTT. The rearrangement links TRBV9 to TRBJ2-2, with TRBD1 as a possible D gene (5 bases). V lost 4 bases and J 0 bases, leaving 10 bases between the germline ends. CDR1 and CDR2 from the germline V gene are SGDLS and YYNGEE. The CDR3 contains 15 residues.

The gene calls are TRBV11-2 and TRBJ2-1; possible D gene TRBD1, 6 bases. This CDR3 contains 16 residues. CDR1 is SGHAT and CDR2 is FQNNGV in the germline V gene. The V and J ends lost 2 bases and 7 bases respectively, with 18 bases between them. CDR3: CASSLSVLEGENEQFF. The CDR3 DNA follows: TGTGCCAGCAGCTTATCCGTTCTCGAGGGGGAGAATGAGCAGTTCTTC.

This chain joins TRBV7-2 and TRBJ2-5, with 7 positions matching TRBD2. The CDR3 is 14 residues long. Germline trimming cut 6 bases from V and 1 base from J; bases unmatched to any gene: 5. From germline, CDR1 is SGHTA and CDR2 FQGNSA. CDR3 nucleotides: TGTGCCAGCAGGGGAGGGGTCCTCCAAGAGACCCAGTACTTC. This gives the protein CASRGGVLQETQYF.

A note on this clone: Different DNA sequences within this sample yield the same CDR3. The V call is TRBV5-1, the J call TRBJ2-1; TRBD1 or TRBD2 may be the D gene (5 bases each). The CDR3 spans 16 residues. CDR1 and CDR2 (germline): SGHRS, YFSETQ. Trimming removed 1 base from V and 3 bases from J, with 14 bases in between. As DNA, the CDR3 is TGCGCCAGCAGCTTGCTCGGGGCCCCCCTCTACAATGAGCAGTTCTTC. Its translation: CASSLLGAPLYNEQFF.

This chain uses TRBV5-4 with TRBJ2-7; D could derive from TRBD1 or TRBD2 (5 bases each). V shed 3 bases and J shed 0 bases, with 7 bases lying between them. Per the germline V gene, CDR1 is SGHNT and CDR2 is YYREEE (reference sequence). The CDR3 is made up of 13 amino acids. The CDR3 nucleotides are TGTGCCAGCAGCTCGAGGGGCTCCTACGAGCAGTACTTC. It encodes CASSSRGSYEQYF.

This clone was picked up a small number of times. The chain combines TRBV19 with TRBJ1-5, with TRBD1 matching 7 bases. Germline CDR1 is LNHDA and CDR2 is SQIVND (reference sequence). V dropped 7 bases and J dropped 3; count of bases not matched to a gene: 12. There are 16 residues in the CDR3. CDR3 sequence reads: CASKRTGAFDNQPQHF. In nucleotides, the CDR3 is TGTGCCAGTAAACGGACAGGCGCCTTTGACAATCAGCCCCAGCATTTT.

The gene calls are TRBV7-2 and TRBJ2-7; 12 nucleotides line up with TRBD1. This CDR3 region has 17 residues. After removal of 2 bases from V and 7 bases from J, the junction contained 12 bases not matched to a gene. CDR1 and CDR2 from the germline V gene are SGHTA and FQGNSA. The CDR3 loop reads CASSLRFPGQGAREQYF. For the CDR3, the DNA is TGTGCCAGCAGCTTAAGGTTTCCGGGACAGGGGGCGCGTGAGCAGTACTTC.

The V call is TRBV7-2, the J call TRBJ2-7; 10 bases map to TRBD1. The CDR3 spans 14 residues. V trimming: 3 bases; J trimming: 5 bases; junction bases outside the gene matches: 4. CDR1 and CDR2 (germline): SGHTA, FQGNSA. The CDR3 sequence: CASSFTGTGDEQYF. CDR3 in DNA: TGTGCCAGCAGCTTCACCGGGACAGGGGACGAGCAGTACTTC.